Listed below are T cell receptor beta chains from one sample, sequenced in a study of T cell responses to AZD1222 COVID-19 vaccine. Libraries were prepared by immunoSEQ multiplex PCR; TCRdb keeps only in-frame clonotypes and omits some of them. The sample shows 100,000 to 150,000 clones, approximately 91% of them seen only once. Sequences were derived from peripheral blood, sampled on day 0 of AZD1222 vaccination. Receptor source: an adult in good health. The CDR3 runs from the conserved cysteine through the conserved F or W. The order of the fields is J gene, V gene, clone size, CDR3 protein. Expanded clones get a size class; other rows say once, few or many, or leave the size out.

j_gene: TRBJ1-1
v_gene: TRBV11-3
abundance: -
CDR3aa: CASSQNQDTEAFF

j_gene: TRBJ1-5
v_gene: TRBV2
abundance: -
CDR3aa: CASSEGQGVIQPQHF

j_gene: TRBJ2-1
v_gene: TRBV2
abundance: -
CDR3aa: CASGGAGAYNEQFF

j_gene: TRBJ1-5
v_gene: TRBV30
abundance: -
CDR3aa: CAWSEILSNQPQHF

j_gene: TRBJ2-5
v_gene: TRBV18
abundance: -
CDR3aa: CASSPDRSGETQYF

j_gene: TRBJ2-3
v_gene: TRBV15
abundance: -
CDR3aa: CATSVAGGIDTQYF

j_gene: TRBJ2-1
v_gene: TRBV14
abundance: -
CDR3aa: CASSQVGVFSNEQFF

j_gene: TRBJ1-4
v_gene: TRBV21-1
abundance: -
CDR3aa: CASSSFDRTTNEKLFF

j_gene: TRBJ2-6
v_gene: TRBV9
abundance: -
CDR3aa: CASSRDRNSGANVLTF

j_gene: TRBJ1-2
v_gene: TRBV7-2
abundance: -
CDR3aa: CASSFAGPQGYTF

j_gene: TRBJ2-1
v_gene: TRBV7-3
abundance: few
CDR3aa: CASSIQLAGGRNEQFF

j_gene: TRBJ1-1
v_gene: TRBV12-3/TRBV12-4
abundance: -
CDR3aa: CASSPTGNTEAFF

j_gene: TRBJ1-1
v_gene: TRBV3-1/TRBV3-2
abundance: -
CDR3aa: CASSQEAWGGAGTEAFF

j_gene: TRBJ2-1
v_gene: TRBV3-1/TRBV3-2
abundance: -
CDR3aa: CASSLAGVYNEQFF

j_gene: TRBJ1-2
v_gene: TRBV5-5
abundance: once
CDR3aa: CASSSSGTAYGYTF

j_gene: TRBJ2-1
v_gene: TRBV6-2/TRBV6-3
abundance: -
CDR3aa: CASSPTSEWNEQFF

j_gene: TRBJ2-1
v_gene: TRBV10-3
abundance: -
CDR3aa: CAISPGQGNNEQFF

j_gene: TRBJ1-1
v_gene: TRBV12-5
abundance: -
CDR3aa: CASGGQGSNTEAFF

j_gene: TRBJ1-2
v_gene: TRBV7-8
abundance: -
CDR3aa: CASSLEMDSGPNYGYTF

j_gene: TRBJ1-4
v_gene: TRBV4-3
abundance: -
CDR3aa: CASSQEGVGTPNEKLFF

j_gene: TRBJ1-4
v_gene: TRBV12-3/TRBV12-4
abundance: -
CDR3aa: CASTNQVREKLFF

j_gene: TRBJ1-2
v_gene: TRBV3-1/TRBV3-2
abundance: -
CDR3aa: CASSQDLAGGHYGYTF

j_gene: TRBJ1-6
v_gene: TRBV12-3/TRBV12-4
abundance: -
CDR3aa: CASSLMDSPLHF

j_gene: TRBJ2-5
v_gene: TRBV3-1/TRBV3-2
abundance: -
CDR3aa: CASSQPSVYQETQYF

j_gene: TRBJ2-5
v_gene: TRBV5-1
abundance: few
CDR3aa: CASSISGGAGETQYF

j_gene: TRBJ1-4
v_gene: TRBV4-1
abundance: -
CDR3aa: CASSRTGTETEKLFF

j_gene: TRBJ1-1
v_gene: TRBV2
abundance: -
CDR3aa: CASLSWGASEAFF

j_gene: TRBJ2-7
v_gene: TRBV18
abundance: -
CDR3aa: CASSPPGQGGEQYF

j_gene: TRBJ1-4
v_gene: TRBV20-1
abundance: -
CDR3aa: CSASRTGNEKLFF

j_gene: TRBJ1-4
v_gene: TRBV7-2
abundance: -
CDR3aa: CASSLGLPGGNEKLFF

j_gene: TRBJ2-6
v_gene: TRBV30
abundance: -
CDR3aa: CALAGLSGANVLTF

j_gene: TRBJ1-3
v_gene: TRBV12-5
abundance: few
CDR3aa: CASAQDRVGNTIYF

j_gene: TRBJ1-2
v_gene: TRBV12-3/TRBV12-4
abundance: -
CDR3aa: CASTGEAYGYTF

j_gene: TRBJ1-5
v_gene: TRBV19
abundance: once
CDR3aa: CASRDRQGHQPQHF

j_gene: TRBJ2-1
v_gene: TRBV4-1
abundance: -
CDR3aa: CASSQDRTGTEEQFF

j_gene: TRBJ1-3
v_gene: TRBV4-2
abundance: -
CDR3aa: CASSQERGRSGNTIYF

j_gene: TRBJ1-1
v_gene: TRBV4-1
abundance: once
CDR3aa: CASSPLTEIMNTEAFF

j_gene: TRBJ2-2
v_gene: TRBV7-9
abundance: -
CDR3aa: CASSNTTGRGELFF

j_gene: TRBJ2-3
v_gene: TRBV7-9
abundance: few
CDR3aa: CASSLRGREVDTQYF

j_gene: TRBJ2-3
v_gene: TRBV9
abundance: large
CDR3aa: CASSAIYGTDELTDTQYF

j_gene: TRBJ2-7
v_gene: TRBV5-1
abundance: -
CDR3aa: CASRLNAGITYEQYF

j_gene: TRBJ2-2
v_gene: TRBV12-3/TRBV12-4
abundance: few
CDR3aa: CASSLVGPGELFF

j_gene: TRBJ1-3
v_gene: TRBV7-3
abundance: -
CDR3aa: CASSLRAGYDSGNTIYF

j_gene: TRBJ2-1
v_gene: TRBV5-4
abundance: -
CDR3aa: CASSPPSGTEQFF

j_gene: TRBJ2-1
v_gene: TRBV5-1
abundance: -
CDR3aa: CASRTEYNEQFF

j_gene: TRBJ2-1
v_gene: TRBV7-8
abundance: -
CDR3aa: CASSTFLAGKSYNEQFF

j_gene: TRBJ2-7
v_gene: TRBV5-5
abundance: -
CDR3aa: CASSLEFTRGPYEQYF

j_gene: TRBJ2-3
v_gene: TRBV18
abundance: once
CDR3aa: CASSPGGGTDTQYF

j_gene: TRBJ2-5
v_gene: TRBV9
abundance: -
CDR3aa: CASSGAGGTRETQYF

j_gene: TRBJ2-7
v_gene: TRBV5-6
abundance: -
CDR3aa: CASSQAWAGESSEQYF

j_gene: TRBJ1-1
v_gene: TRBV25-1
abundance: -
CDR3aa: CASRPHRGWGMNTEAFF

j_gene: TRBJ1-1
v_gene: TRBV7-3
abundance: -
CDR3aa: CASSPPGDNTEAFF

j_gene: TRBJ2-4
v_gene: TRBV6-5
abundance: once
CDR3aa: CASSSGPGGIQYF

j_gene: TRBJ2-1
v_gene: TRBV7-2
abundance: -
CDR3aa: CASRRRGGSYNEQFF

j_gene: TRBJ1-1
v_gene: TRBV12-3/TRBV12-4
abundance: -
CDR3aa: CASSLGGAPEAFF

j_gene: TRBJ2-1
v_gene: TRBV18
abundance: -
CDR3aa: CASSQDNRLAGGWEQFF

j_gene: TRBJ2-1
v_gene: TRBV20-1
abundance: -
CDR3aa: CSASRGPSYNEQFF

j_gene: TRBJ2-7
v_gene: TRBV5-1
abundance: -
CDR3aa: CASTGSGSYEQYF

j_gene: TRBJ1-5
v_gene: TRBV18
abundance: -
CDR3aa: CASSLGNSNQPQHF